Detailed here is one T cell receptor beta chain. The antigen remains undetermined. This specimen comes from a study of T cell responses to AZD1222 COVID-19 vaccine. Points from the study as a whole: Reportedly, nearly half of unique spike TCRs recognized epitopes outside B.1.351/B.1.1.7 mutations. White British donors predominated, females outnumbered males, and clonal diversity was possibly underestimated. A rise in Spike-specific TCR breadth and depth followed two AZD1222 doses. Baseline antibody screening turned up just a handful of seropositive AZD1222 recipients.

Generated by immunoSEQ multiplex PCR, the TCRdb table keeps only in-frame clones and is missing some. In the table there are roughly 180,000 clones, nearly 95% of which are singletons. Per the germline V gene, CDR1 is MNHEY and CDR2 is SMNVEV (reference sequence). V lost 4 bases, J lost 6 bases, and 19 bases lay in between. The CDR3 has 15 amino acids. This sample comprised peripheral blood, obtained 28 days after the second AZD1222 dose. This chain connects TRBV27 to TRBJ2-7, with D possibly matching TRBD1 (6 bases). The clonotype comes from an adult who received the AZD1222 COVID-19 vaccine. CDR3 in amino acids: CASSSEQGDRTEQYF. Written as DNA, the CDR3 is TGTGCCAGCAGTTCGGAACAGGGAGACCGGACCGAGCAGTACTTC.